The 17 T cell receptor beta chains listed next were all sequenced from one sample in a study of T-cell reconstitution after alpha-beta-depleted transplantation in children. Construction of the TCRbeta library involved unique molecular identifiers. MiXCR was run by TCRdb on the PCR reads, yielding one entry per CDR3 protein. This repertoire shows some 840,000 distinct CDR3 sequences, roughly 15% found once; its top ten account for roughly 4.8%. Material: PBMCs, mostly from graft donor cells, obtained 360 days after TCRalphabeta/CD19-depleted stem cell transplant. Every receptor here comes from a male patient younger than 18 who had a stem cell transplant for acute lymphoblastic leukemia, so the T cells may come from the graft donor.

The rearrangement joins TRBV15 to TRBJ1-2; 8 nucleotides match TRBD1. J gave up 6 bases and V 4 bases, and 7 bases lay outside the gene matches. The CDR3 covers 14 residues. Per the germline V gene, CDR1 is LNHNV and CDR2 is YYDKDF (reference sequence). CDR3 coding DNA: TGTGCCACCAGCACTTCGGACAGGGACAATGGCTACACCTTC. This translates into CATSTSDRDNGYTF.

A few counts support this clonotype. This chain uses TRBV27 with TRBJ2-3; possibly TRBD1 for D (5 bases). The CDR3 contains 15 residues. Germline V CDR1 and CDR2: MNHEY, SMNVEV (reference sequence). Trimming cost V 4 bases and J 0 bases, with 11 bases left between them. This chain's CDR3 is CASSSGASSTDTQYF. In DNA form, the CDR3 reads TGTGCCAGCAGTTCTGGGGCCTCTAGCACAGATACGCAGTATTTT.

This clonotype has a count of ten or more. The CDR3 reads CSAPLRRGGSYEQYF. Written as DNA, the CDR3 is TGCAGTGCTCCACTGAGAAGGGGAGGTTCCTACGAGCAGTACTTC. This sequence joins TRBV20-1 and TRBJ2-7; D perhaps matches TRBD2 (6 bases). V was cut by 5 bases and J by 1 base, with 18 bases left in between. Germline CDR1 reads DFQATT; CDR2 reads SNEGSKA (reference sequence). The CDR3 totals 15 residues.

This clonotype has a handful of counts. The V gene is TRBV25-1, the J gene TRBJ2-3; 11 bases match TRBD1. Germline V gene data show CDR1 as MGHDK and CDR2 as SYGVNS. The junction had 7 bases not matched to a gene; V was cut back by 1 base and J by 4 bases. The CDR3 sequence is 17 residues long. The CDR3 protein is CASSEFFGTGGPDTQYF. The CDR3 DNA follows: TGTGCCAGCAGTGAATTCTTCGGGACAGGGGGTCCAGATACGCAGTATTTT. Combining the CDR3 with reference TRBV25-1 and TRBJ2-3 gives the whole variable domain EADIYQTPRYLVIGTGKKITLECSQTMGHDKMYWYQQDPGMELHLIHYSYGVNSTEKGDLSSESTVSRIRTEHFPLTLESARPSHTSQYLCASSEFFGTGGPDTQYFGPGTRLTVL.

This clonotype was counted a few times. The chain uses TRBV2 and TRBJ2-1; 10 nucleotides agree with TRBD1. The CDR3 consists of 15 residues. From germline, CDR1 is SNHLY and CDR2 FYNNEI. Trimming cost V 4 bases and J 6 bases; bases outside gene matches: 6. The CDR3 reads CASSGGTGVFNEQFF. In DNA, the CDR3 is TGTGCCAGCAGTGGCGGGACAGGGGTATTCAATGAGCAGTTCTTC.

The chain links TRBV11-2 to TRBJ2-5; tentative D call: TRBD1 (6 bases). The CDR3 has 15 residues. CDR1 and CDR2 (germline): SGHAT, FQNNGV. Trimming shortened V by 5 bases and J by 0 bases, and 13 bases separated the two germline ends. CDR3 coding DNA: TGTGCCAGCAGCCAGACAGGAGAGTACCAAGAGACCCAGTACTTC. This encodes CASSQTGEYQETQYF.

The CDR3 protein is CASSLPEPQETQYF. The CDR3 nucleotides read TGCGCCAGCAGCCTTCCCGAGCCCCAAGAGACCCAGTACTTC. The chain carries TRBV5-1 and TRBJ2-5; D uncertain. V dropped 4 bases and J dropped 1 base, with 11 bases sitting between them. Germline V gene sequence: CDR1 SGHRS, CDR2 YFSETQ. The CDR3 is 14 amino acids.

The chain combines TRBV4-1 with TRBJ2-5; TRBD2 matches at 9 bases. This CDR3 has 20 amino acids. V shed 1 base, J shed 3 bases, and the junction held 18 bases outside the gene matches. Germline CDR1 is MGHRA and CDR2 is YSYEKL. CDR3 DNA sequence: TGCGCCAGCAGCCAAGGGGGCCTAGCGGGGATATACCTCCCAGAAGAGACCCAGTACTTC. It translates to CASSQGGLAGIYLPEETQYF.

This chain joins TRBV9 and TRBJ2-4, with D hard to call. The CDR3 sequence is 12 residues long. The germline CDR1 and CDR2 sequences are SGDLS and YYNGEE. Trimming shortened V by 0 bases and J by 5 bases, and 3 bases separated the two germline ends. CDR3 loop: CASSVVENIQYF. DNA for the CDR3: TGTGCCAGCAGCGTAGTGGAAAACATTCAGTACTTC.

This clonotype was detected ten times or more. The CDR3 is CSAPAGAARTDTQYF. The CDR3 bases are TGCAGTGCTCCAGCGGGAGCGGCCCGCACAGATACGCAGTATTTT. The V gene is TRBV20-1, the J gene TRBJ2-3; TRBD2 aligns across 8 bases. Germline V gives CDR1 DFQATT, CDR2 SNEGSKA (reference sequence). The V and J ends lost 5 bases and 1 base, in that order; junction bases with no gene match: 8. There are 15 residues in the CDR3.

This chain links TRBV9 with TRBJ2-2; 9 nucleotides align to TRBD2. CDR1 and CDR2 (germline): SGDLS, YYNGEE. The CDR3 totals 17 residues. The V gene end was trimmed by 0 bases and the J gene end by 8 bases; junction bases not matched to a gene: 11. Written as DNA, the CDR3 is TGTGCCAGCAGCGTAGGCCCTCCGGGACTAGCTCCGGGGGAGCTGTTTTTT. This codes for CASSVGPPGLAPGELFF.

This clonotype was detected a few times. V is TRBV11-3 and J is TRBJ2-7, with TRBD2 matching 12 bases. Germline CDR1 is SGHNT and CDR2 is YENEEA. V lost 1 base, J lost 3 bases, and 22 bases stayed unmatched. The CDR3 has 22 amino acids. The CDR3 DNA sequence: TGTGCCAGCAGCTTAGGGTACCCCGGACTAGCGGGACCAGAAAGGGCTGGCTACGAGCAGTACTTC. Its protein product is CASSLGYPGLAGPERAGYEQYF.

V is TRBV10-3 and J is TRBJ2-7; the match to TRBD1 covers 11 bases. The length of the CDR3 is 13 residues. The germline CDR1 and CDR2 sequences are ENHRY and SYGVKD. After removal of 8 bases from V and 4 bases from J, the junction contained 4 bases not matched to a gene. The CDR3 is CAIAGDRGYEQYF. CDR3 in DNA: TGTGCCATCGCGGGGGACAGGGGGTACGAGCAGTACTTC.

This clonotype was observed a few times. The CDR3 is CASSPFGGEQYF. The DNA for the CDR3 is TGCGCCAGCAGCCCCTTTGGAGGCGAGCAGTACTTC. The chain employs TRBV5-1 and TRBJ2-7, with a weak D call TRBD2 (5 bases). Trimming shortened V by 4 bases and J by 6 bases, and 11 bases separated the two germline ends. Germline V gene lookup returns CDR1 SGHRS and CDR2 YFSETQ. The CDR3 has 12 amino acids.

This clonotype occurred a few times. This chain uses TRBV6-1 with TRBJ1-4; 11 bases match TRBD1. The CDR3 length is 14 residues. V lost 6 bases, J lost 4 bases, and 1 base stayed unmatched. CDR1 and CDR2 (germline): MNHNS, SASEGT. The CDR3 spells CASRGTGGNEKLFF. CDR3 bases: TGTGCCAGCAGAGGGACAGGGGGTAATGAAAAACTGTTTTTT.

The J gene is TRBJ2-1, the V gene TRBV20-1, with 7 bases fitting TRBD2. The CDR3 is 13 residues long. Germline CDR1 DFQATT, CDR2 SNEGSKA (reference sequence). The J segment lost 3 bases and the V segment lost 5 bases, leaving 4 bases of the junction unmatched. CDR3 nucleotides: TGCAGTGCTGGTAGCGGGTACTACAATGAGCAGTTCTTC. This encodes CSAGSGYYNEQFF.

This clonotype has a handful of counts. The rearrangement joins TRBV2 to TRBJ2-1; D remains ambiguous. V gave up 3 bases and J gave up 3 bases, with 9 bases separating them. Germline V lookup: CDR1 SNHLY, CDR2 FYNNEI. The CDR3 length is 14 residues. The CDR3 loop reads CASSDWDLYNEQFF. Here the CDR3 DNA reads TGTGCCAGCAGTGATTGGGATCTCTACAATGAGCAGTTCTTC.